This T cell receptor (beta chain) was obtained from a study of blood T cell repertoires in COVID-19. Per the original data handling: Reference gene primer amplification yielded estimated nucleated cell counts. Sequencing was performed with immunoSEQ multiplex PCR; in TCRdb, only in-frame clones are kept and a portion is missing. The V and J calls and clone size come from that table; D and trimming were worked out from the DNA. This sample yields hundreds of thousands of clones, of which about 88% are seen a single time; 7.1% belongs to the top ten. The sequence derives from a woman aged 60-75 years with COVID-19, enrolled during active disease. The sequenced sample consisted of peripheral blood.

The CDR3 here is CSSSRSYGYTF. In DNA, the CDR3 is TGCAGTTCGTCCAGGTCCTATGGCTACACCTTC. This rearrangement joins TRBV20-1 to TRBJ1-2; D ambiguous. Trimming pared 8 bases from V and 4 bases from J, leaving 11 bases between. The CDR3 has 11 amino acids. Germline CDR1 DFQATT, CDR2 SNEGSKA (reference sequence).